Following are 10 T cell receptor beta chains from one sample sequenced in a study of cytomegalovirus exposure and HLA in healthy donors. It was with 60 Vbeta and 13 Jbeta primers that the PCR ran. Some clones are missing from TCRdb's copy, which holds only in-frame ones; the method was immunoSEQ multiplex PCR. This sample yields 95,000 to 100,000 clones, of which 65% to 80% are seen a single time; over 6% belongs to the top ten. Input material: PBMCs. The receptors come from a man between 40 and 49 years old in good health and CMV-seropositive.

V usage is TRBV27 and J usage is TRBJ2-7, with TRBD1 matching over 8 bases. Germline lookup yields CDR1 MNHEY and CDR2 SMNVEV (reference sequence). V was pared by 5 bases and J by 3 bases, with 6 bases of the junction left unmatched. The CDR3 runs to 14 residues. In nucleotides, the CDR3 is TGTGCCAGCAGTCCCTCCACAGGGGGCTACGAGCAGTACTTC. The encoded protein is CASSPSTGGYEQYF.

This clone was counted between two and nine times. The V and J genes are TRBV5-4 and TRBJ1-5, with 7 bases aligning to TRBD1. Germline CDR1 and CDR2: SGHNT and YYREEE (reference sequence). After removal of 5 bases from V and 5 bases from J, the junction contained 7 bases not matched to a gene. The CDR3 has 14 amino acids. CDR3 coding DNA: TGTGCCAGCAGTCAGGGACAGTCGGATCAGCCCCAGCATTTT. Its translation is CASSQGQSDQPQHF.

This clone was picked up a small number of times. This chain connects TRBV5-4 to TRBJ2-1; no firm D call. This CDR3 has 13 residues. Germline CDR1 and CDR2: SGHNT and YYREEE (reference sequence). V was trimmed by 4 bases and J by 5 bases, leaving 10 bases between them. CDR3 DNA sequence: TGTGCCAGCAGCGGCCCCTCGAACAATGAGCAGTTCTTC. Its translation is CASSGPSNNEQFF. The whole variable domain, filled in from reference TRBV5-4 and TRBJ2-1, reads ETGVTQSPTHLIKTRGQQVTLRCSSQSGHNTVSWYQQALGQGPQFIFQYYREEENGRGNFPPRFSGLQFPNYSSELNVNALELDDSALYLCASSGPSNNEQFFGPGTRLTVL.

Here the CDR3 reads CAISEVGTSGAVTDTQYF. CDR3 sequence (DNA): TGTGCCATCAGTGAAGTGGGGACTAGCGGGGCGGTCACAGATACGCAGTATTTT. V and J are TRBV10-3 and TRBJ2-3; 13 bases are a match to TRBD2. Germline CDR1 ENHRY, CDR2 SYGVKD. Trimming cost V 3 bases and J 2 bases; bases outside gene matches: 8. The CDR3 has 18 amino acids.

The gene calls are TRBV7-8 and TRBJ2-2, with D possibly TRBD1 on 6 matching bases. Looked up from germline, CDR1 is SGHVS and CDR2 is FQNEAQ. V lost 6 bases to trimming and J lost 4 bases, with 15 bases between them. The CDR3 is 15 residues long. The CDR3 spells CASRRQAGRTGELFF. CDR3 nucleotide sequence: TGTGCCAGCAGAAGACAGGCCGGACGCACCGGGGAGCTGTTTTTT.

This rearrangement joins TRBV5-1 to TRBJ1-1; a possible D gene is TRBD1 (6 bases). Trimming removed 4 bases from V and 0 bases from J, with 13 bases in between. The CDR3 is made up of 15 amino acids. Germline CDR1 and CDR2: SGHRS and YFSETQ. This chain's CDR3 is CASSIKGHLNTEAFF. In DNA form, the CDR3 reads TGCGCCAGCAGCATTAAGGGACACCTGAACACTGAAGCTTTCTTT.

In DNA, the CDR3 is TGCGCCAGCAGCCAACAGATGCGGGTCTACGAGCAGTACTTC. Protein product: CASSQQMRVYEQYF. The rearrangement uses TRBV4-1 and TRBJ2-7; weak D call: TRBD2 (5 bases). Germline values: CDR1 MGHRA, CDR2 YSYEKL. This CDR3 has 14 amino acids. V was cut by 2 bases and J by 3 bases, with 11 bases left in between.

The chain uses TRBV5-6 and TRBJ1-4; maybe TRBD1 (6 bases). This CDR3 has 14 residues. With 4 bases removed from V and 5 bases from J, the gap between germline ends came to 12 bases. CDR1 and CDR2 (germline): SGHDT, YYEEEE. CDR3 protein: CASSLGTPNEKLFF. The CDR3 region has the DNA TGTGCCAGCAGCCTTGGGACACCGAATGAAAAACTGTTTTTT. The full variable domain, rest sourced from reference TRBV5-6 and TRBJ1-4, is DAGVTQSPTHLIKTRGQQVTLRCSPKSGHDTVSWYQQALGQGPQFIFQYYEEEERQRGNFPDRFSGHQFPNYSSELNVNALLLGDSALYLCASSLGTPNEKLFFGSGTQLSVL.

The genes are TRBV5-6 and TRBJ2-6; TRBD1 is a possible D gene (5 bases). V was pared by 4 bases and J by 2 bases, with 13 bases between. The germline gives CDR1 SGHDT, CDR2 YYEEEE. The CDR3 covers 16 residues. CDR3 DNA sequence: TGTGCCAGCAGCCCCCCCCAGGGTCCTGGGGCCAACGTCCTGACTTTC. This encodes CASSPPQGPGANVLTF.

This clone was found a few times. The rearrangement uses TRBV5-1 and TRBJ1-4, with D perhaps matching TRBD1 (5 bases). V lost 1 base to trimming and J lost 3 bases, with 10 bases between them. This CDR3 has 15 residues. Germline-derived CDR1 and CDR2 are SGHRS and YFSETQ. This chain's CDR3 is CASSLRVGPNEKLFF. CDR3 bases: TGCGCCAGCAGCTTGAGAGTGGGGCCTAATGAAAAACTGTTTTTT.